This paragraph reports one T cell receptor (beta chain). The ends lost 6 bases at V and 6 bases at J; junction bases unmatched: 10. This CDR3 has 13 residues. The germline V gene encodes CDR1 SQVTM and CDR2 ANQGSEA. The data were obtained in a study of shared clonotypes between healthy human individuals. Only in-frame clones appear in the TCRdb table, and some are missing; sequencing was by immunoSEQ multiplex PCR. This sample has around 530,000 clones; about 80% occur once, and the top ten carry around 12%. This sequence originates from a woman in her thirties or forties in good health. Some clones in this sample may be carry-over from other donors' samples. This chain joins TRBV29-1 and TRBJ2-7; TRBD1 agrees at 8 bases. Specimen: PBMCs. Here the CDR3 reads CSVSRTGSVEQYF. The CDR3 nucleotides are TGCAGCGTCTCCAGGACAGGGTCGGTCGAGCAGTACTTC.